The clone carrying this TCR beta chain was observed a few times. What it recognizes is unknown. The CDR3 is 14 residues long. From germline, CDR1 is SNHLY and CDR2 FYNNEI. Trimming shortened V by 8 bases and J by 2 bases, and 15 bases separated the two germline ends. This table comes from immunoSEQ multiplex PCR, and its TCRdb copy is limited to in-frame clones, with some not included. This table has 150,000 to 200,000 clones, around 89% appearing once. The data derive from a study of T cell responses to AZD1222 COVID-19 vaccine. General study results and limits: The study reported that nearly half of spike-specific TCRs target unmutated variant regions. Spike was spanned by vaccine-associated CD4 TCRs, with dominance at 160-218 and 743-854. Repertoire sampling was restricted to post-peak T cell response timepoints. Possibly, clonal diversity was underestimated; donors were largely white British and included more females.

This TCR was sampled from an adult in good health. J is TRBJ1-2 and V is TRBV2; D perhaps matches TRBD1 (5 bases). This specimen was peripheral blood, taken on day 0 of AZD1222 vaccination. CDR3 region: CASRTRTENYGYTF. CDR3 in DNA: TGTGCCAGCCGGACACGAACAGAAAACTATGGCTACACCTTC.